The T cell receptor (beta chain) described here comes from a study of shared clonotypes between healthy human individuals. Positively selected for CCR7, the CD45RO-negative cells used as naive CD8 cells excluded terminally differentiated effector memory CD45RA+ cells. This clone was detected only once. What it recognizes is unknown. Germline V CDR1 and CDR2: SEHNR, FQNEAQ (reference sequence). The V and J ends lost 5 bases and 5 bases, in that order; junction bases with no gene match: 7. The CDR3 is made up of 15 amino acids. Study-wide findings and caveats: Among non-shared clonotypes, generation probabilities were lower than among those shared by all four donors. Sharing across four donors was highest in naive CD4 (about 5%) and lowest in memory CD8 (about 0.4%). The authors expected sequencing depth to affect clonotype sharing among donors.

Generated by immunoSEQ multiplex PCR, the TCRdb table keeps only in-frame clones and is missing some. The table lists a few million clones, 80% to 95% of them singletons. This receptor was identified in a man younger than 35 in good health. Some clones in this sample may be carry-over from other donors' samples. The rearrangement joins TRBV7-9 to TRBJ1-5, with TRBD1 matching over 9 bases. Sequencing used naive CD8+ T cells from PBMCs. As DNA, the CDR3 is TGTGCCAGCAGCAGGGACAGGGAAGAAGATCAGCCCCAGCATTTT. It yields the protein CASSRDREEDQPQHF.